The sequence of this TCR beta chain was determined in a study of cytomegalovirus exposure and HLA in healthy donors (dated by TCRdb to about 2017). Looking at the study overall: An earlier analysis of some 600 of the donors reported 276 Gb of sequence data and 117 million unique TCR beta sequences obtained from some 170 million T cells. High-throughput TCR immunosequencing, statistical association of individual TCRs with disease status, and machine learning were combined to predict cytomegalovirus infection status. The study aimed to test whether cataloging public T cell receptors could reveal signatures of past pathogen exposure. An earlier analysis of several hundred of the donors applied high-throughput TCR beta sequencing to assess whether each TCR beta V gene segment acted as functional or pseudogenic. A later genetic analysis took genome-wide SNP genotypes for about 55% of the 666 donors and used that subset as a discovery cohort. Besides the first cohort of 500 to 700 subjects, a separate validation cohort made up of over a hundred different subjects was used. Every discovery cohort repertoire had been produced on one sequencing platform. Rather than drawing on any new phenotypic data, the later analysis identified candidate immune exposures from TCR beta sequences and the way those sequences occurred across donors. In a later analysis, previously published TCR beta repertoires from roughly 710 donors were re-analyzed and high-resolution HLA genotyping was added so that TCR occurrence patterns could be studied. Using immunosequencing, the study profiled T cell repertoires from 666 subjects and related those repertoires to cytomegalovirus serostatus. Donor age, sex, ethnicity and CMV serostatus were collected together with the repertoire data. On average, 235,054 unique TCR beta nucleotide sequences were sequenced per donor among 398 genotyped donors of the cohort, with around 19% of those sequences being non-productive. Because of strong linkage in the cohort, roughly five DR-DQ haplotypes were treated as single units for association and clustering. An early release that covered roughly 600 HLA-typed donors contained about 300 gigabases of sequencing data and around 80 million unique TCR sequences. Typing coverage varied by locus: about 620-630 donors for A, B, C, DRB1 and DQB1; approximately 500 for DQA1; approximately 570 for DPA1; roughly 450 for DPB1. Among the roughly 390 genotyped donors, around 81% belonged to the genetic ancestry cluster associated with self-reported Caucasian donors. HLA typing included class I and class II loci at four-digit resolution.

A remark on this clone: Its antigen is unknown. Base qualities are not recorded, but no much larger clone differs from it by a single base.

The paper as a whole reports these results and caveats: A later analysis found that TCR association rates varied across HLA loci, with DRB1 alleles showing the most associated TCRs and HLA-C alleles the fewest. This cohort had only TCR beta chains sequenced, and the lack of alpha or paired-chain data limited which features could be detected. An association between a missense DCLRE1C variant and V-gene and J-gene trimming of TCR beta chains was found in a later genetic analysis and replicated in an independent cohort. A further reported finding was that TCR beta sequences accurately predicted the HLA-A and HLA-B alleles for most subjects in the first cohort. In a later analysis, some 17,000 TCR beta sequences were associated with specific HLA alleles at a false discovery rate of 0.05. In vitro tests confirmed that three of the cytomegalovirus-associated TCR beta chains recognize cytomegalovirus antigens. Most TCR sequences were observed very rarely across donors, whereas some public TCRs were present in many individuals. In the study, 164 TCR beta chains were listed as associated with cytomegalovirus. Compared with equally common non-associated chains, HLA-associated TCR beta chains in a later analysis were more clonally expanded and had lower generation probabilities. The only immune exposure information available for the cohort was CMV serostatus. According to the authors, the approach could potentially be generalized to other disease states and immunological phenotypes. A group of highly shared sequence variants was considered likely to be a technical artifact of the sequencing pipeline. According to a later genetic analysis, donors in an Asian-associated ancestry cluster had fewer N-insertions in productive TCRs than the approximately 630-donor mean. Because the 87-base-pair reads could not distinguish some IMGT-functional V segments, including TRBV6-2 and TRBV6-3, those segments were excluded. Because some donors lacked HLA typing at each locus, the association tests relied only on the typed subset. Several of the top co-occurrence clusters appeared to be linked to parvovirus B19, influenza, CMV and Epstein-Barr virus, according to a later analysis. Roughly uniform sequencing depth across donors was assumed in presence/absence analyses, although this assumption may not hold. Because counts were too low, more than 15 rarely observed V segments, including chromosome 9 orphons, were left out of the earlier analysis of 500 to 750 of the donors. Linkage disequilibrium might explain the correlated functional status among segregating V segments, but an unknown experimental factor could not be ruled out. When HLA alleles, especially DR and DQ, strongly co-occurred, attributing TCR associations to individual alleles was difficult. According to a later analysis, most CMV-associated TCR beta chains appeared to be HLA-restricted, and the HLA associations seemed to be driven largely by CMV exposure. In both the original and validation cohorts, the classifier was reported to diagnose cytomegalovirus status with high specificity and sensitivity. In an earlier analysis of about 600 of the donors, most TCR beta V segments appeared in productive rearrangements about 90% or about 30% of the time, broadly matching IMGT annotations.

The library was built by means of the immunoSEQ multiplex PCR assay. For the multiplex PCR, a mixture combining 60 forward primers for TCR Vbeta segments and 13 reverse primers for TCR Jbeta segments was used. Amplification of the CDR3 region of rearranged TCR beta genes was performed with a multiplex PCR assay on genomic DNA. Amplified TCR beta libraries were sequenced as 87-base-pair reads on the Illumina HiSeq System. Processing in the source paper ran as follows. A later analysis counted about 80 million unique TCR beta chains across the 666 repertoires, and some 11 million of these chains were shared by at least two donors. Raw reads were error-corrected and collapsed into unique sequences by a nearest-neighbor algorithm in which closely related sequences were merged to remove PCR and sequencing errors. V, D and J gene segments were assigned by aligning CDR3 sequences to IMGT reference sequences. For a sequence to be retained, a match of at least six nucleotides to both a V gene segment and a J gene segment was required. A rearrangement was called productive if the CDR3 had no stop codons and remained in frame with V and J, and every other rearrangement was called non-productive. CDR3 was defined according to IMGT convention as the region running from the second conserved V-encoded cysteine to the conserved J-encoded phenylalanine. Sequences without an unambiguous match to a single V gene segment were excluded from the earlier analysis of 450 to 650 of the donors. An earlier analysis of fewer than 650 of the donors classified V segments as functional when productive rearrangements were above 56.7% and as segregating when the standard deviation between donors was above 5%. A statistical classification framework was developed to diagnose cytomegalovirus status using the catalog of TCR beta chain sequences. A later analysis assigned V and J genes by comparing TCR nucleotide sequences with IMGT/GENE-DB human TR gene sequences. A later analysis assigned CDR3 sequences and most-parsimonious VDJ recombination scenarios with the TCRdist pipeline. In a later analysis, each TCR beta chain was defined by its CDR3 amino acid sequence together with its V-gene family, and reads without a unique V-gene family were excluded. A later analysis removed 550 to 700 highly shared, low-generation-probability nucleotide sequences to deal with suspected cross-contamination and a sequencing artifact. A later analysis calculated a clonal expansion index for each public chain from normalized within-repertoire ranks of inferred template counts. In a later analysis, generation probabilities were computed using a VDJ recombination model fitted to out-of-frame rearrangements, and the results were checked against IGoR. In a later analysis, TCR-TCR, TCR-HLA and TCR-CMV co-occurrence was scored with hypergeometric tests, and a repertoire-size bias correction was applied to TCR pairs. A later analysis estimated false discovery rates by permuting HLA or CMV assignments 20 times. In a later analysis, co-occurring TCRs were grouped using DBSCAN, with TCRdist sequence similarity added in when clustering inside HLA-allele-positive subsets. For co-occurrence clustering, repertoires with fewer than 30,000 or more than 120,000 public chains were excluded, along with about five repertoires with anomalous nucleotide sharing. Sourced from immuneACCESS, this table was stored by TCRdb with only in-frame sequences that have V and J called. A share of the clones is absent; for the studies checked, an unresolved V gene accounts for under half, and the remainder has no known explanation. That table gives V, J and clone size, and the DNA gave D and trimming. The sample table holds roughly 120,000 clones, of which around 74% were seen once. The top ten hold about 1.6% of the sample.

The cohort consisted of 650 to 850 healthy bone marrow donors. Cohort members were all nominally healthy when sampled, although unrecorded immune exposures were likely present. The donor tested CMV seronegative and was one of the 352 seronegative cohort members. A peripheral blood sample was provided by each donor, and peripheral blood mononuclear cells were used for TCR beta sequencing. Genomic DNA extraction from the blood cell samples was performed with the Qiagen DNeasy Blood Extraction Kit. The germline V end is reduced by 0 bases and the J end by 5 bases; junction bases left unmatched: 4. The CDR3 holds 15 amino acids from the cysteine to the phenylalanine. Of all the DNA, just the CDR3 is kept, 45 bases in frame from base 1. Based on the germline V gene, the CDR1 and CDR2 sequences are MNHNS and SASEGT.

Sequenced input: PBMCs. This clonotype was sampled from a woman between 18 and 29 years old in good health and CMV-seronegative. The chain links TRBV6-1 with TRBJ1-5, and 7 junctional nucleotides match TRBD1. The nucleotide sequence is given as TGTGCCAGCAGTGAAGCTGACAGGGCGGATCAGCCCCAGCATTTT. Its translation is CASSEADRADQPQHF.